This TCR beta chain is drawn from a study of T cells in localized non-small cell lung cancer. There are 15 residues in the CDR3. In germline, CDR1 is SGHAT, CDR2 FQNNGV. The junction had 10 bases not matched to a gene; V was cut back by 5 bases and J by 7 bases. Sequencing was performed with immunoSEQ multiplex PCR; in TCRdb, only in-frame clones are kept and a portion is missing. This sample has roughly 34,000 clones, with approximately 72% found just once. Regarding the study as a whole: Adjacent lung had a median about 57 of the 100 largest tumor clones. Uninvolved adjacent lung showed peak T cell clonality, exceeding tumor.

In this sample, this clone turned up once. Its antigen remains unidentified. This receptor was obtained from a male donor at least 60 years old with stage II squamous cell lung carcinoma. Sequenced here: peripheral blood, sampled before any cancer treatment. The chain combines TRBV11-2 with TRBJ1-4, with 7 bases lining up with TRBD1. This chain's CDR3 is CASSPQGGMGEKLFF. The CDR3 DNA reads as TGTGCCAGCAGCCCCCAGGGGGGAATGGGTGAAAAACTGTTTTTT. The full variable domain, its missing parts supplied by reference TRBV11-2 and TRBJ1-4, is EAGVAQSPRYKIIEKRQSVAFWCNPISGHATLYWYQQILGQGPKLLIQFQNNGVVDDSQLPKDRFSAERLKGVDSTLKIQPAKLEDSAVYLCASSPQGGMGEKLFFGSGTQLSVL.